These 20 T cell receptor beta chains came from one sample sequenced in a study of T-cell reconstitution after alpha-beta-depleted transplantation in children. The authors prepared the TCRbeta library with unique molecular identifiers. TCRdb passed the PCR reads through MiXCR, listing each CDR3 protein once. This sample has 600,000 to 700,000 distinct CDR3 sequences, with over 10% found just once. Sequencing was performed on PBMCs, taken before TCRalphabeta/CD19-depleted stem cell transplant. These receptors all stem from a girl aged 2 to 10 with congenital amegakaryocytic thrombocytopenia, due to receive a stem cell transplant.

This chain joins TRBV9 and TRBJ2-3; a weak D match, TRBD2 (5 bases). Trimming removed 2 bases at V and 2 bases at J, with 12 bases between. CDR3 length: 15 amino acids. Germline V lookup: CDR1 SGDLS, CDR2 YYNGEE. CDR3 bases: TGTGCCAGCAGCGTCGAAGGGAGACCCACAGATACGCAGTATTTT. Amino acid sequence: CASSVEGRPTDTQYF.

The rearrangement joins TRBV20-1 to TRBJ2-7, with TRBD2 matching over 11 bases. The CDR3 is made up of 14 amino acids. Germline CDR1 DFQATT, CDR2 SNEGSKA (reference sequence). V lost 4 bases and J lost 3; bases outside the gene matches: 5. CDR3 nucleotides: TGCAGTGCTAAAAGCGGGACTAGCGGCTACGAGCAGTACTTC. It codes for CSAKSGTSGYEQYF.

This clonotype was observed a handful of times. This chain joins TRBV9 and TRBJ2-2; possibly TRBD2 for D (6 bases). The CDR3 is 16 residues long. V lost 2 bases and J lost 4, with 15 bases in between. Germline V gene data show CDR1 as SGDLS and CDR2 as YYNGEE. The DNA for the CDR3 is TGTGCCAGCAGCGTGGGGTTATGGGGAGGCACCGGGGAGCTGTTTTTT. This translates into CASSVGLWGGTGELFF.

This clonotype was recorded at least ten times. The chain combines TRBV5-1 with TRBJ2-1; 13 bases align to TRBD2. The germline gives CDR1 SGHRS, CDR2 YFSETQ. This CDR3 comprises 16 residues. Trimming removed 4 bases from V and 7 bases from J; junction bases left unmatched: 8. Here the CDR3 DNA reads TGCGCCAGCAGCCCTAGACTAGCGGGAGGCCAGAATGAGCAGTTCTTC. Translating it yields CASSPRLAGGQNEQFF.

This clonotype was counted many times. The rearrangement uses TRBV20-1 and TRBJ1-1, with no clear D. V lost 5 bases, J lost 4 bases, and 11 bases lay in between. Germline CDR1 DFQATT, CDR2 SNEGSKA (reference sequence). The CDR3 consists of 12 residues. CDR3 sequence reads: CSAWRDATEAFF. CDR3 bases: TGCAGTGCTTGGCGCGACGCCACTGAAGCTTTCTTT.

This clonotype was seen a handful of times. The genes are TRBV19 and TRBJ2-1, with TRBD2 identical over 10 bases. In germline, CDR1 is LNHDA, CDR2 SQIVND (reference sequence). The CDR3 consists of 15 residues. Trimming took 5 bases from V and 5 from J; bases not matched to a gene: 6. The DNA of the CDR3 is TGTGCCAGTAGTTTCGGGACTAGCGCGCACAATGAGCAGTTCTTC. Translation gives CASSFGTSAHNEQFF.

Ten or more counts support this clonotype. The rearrangement uses TRBV6-5 and TRBJ2-7; D is unresolved. V shed 2 bases and J shed 0 bases, with 5 bases lying between them. Germline V gene data show CDR1 as MNHEY and CDR2 as SVGAGI. The CDR3 runs 13 residues. CDR3 DNA: TGTGCCAGCAGTTACCATAACTCCTACGAGCAGTACTTC. Protein: CASSYHNSYEQYF.

This clonotype was seen a handful of times. The chain recombines TRBV20-1 with TRBJ2-5; possibly TRBD1 or TRBD2 for D (5 bases each). The CDR3 covers 10 residues. The V end lost 7 bases, the J end lost 5 bases, and 8 bases lay between the germline ends. Germline V lookup: CDR1 DFQATT, CDR2 SNEGSKA (reference sequence). The CDR3 protein is CSGEGETQYF. CDR3 sequence (DNA): TGCAGTGGCGAGGGGGAGACCCAGTACTTC.

This clonotype was seen many times. The V call is TRBV27, the J call TRBJ2-3; TRBD2 matches 7 bases. The junction had 7 bases not matched to a gene; V was cut back by 6 bases and J by 4 bases. The CDR3 contains 14 residues. The germline gives CDR1 MNHEY, CDR2 SMNVEV (reference sequence). CDR3 sequence: CASRFRDYSDTQYF. The DNA of the CDR3 is TGTGCCAGCAGATTCCGGGACTATTCAGATACGCAGTATTTT.

This clonotype was detected ten times or more. V gene TRBV20-1 combines with J gene TRBJ2-5, with D possibly TRBD1 on 5 matching bases. Trimming cost V 6 bases and J 1 base, with 15 bases left between them. The CDR3 sequence is 14 residues long. Germline V lookup: CDR1 DFQATT, CDR2 SNEGSKA (reference sequence). In DNA, the CDR3 is TGCAGTGCAGGCAGGGTTCGTTTCCAAGAGACCCAGTACTTC. Translation: CSAGRVRFQETQYF.

Many counts were recorded for this clonotype. J is TRBJ2-4 and V is TRBV28; TRBD1 matches at 8 bases. Germline V CDR1 and CDR2: MDHEN, SYDVKM. This CDR3 contains 15 residues. V lost 7 bases and J lost 6; bases outside the gene matches: 11. The CDR3 nucleotides are TGTGCCAGCAACCCCGCGGACAGGGATTCAAACATTCAGTACTTC. Translating it yields CASNPADRDSNIQYF.

V is TRBV28 and J is TRBJ1-1, with no clear D. V lost 1 base, J lost 6 bases, and 12 bases lay in between. In germline, CDR1 is MDHEN, CDR2 SYDVKM. The CDR3 loop spans 14 amino acids. The CDR3 region has the DNA TGTGCCAGCAGTTTATCTCCGCGCACAGCTGAAGCTTTCTTT. It codes for CASSLSPRTAEAFF.

V usage is TRBV9 and J usage is TRBJ2-1; 7 bases line up with TRBD2. CDR1 and CDR2 (germline): SGDLS, YYNGEE. The CDR3 runs 15 residues. V lost 3 bases, J lost 5 bases, and 8 bases stayed unmatched. For the CDR3, the DNA is TGTGCCAGCAGCGCTGGGGGGGGATACGACAATGAGCAGTTCTTC. Translated: CASSAGGGYDNEQFF.

This clonotype has only a few counts. This sequence joins TRBV5-1 and TRBJ2-5; no clear D. The CDR3 runs 14 residues. V shed 0 bases and J shed 4 bases, with 10 bases lying between them. Germline V gives CDR1 SGHRS, CDR2 YFSETQ. CDR3 nucleotides: TGCGCCAGCAGCTTGGTTTGGATAGGAGAGACCCAGTACTTC. It codes for CASSLVWIGETQYF.

This clonotype was seen many times. V usage is TRBV20-1 and J usage is TRBJ1-3; D may be TRBD1 (5 bases). Trimming stripped 6 bases from V and 4 bases from J, with 13 bases between. The CDR3 loop spans 13 amino acids. Germline-derived CDR1 and CDR2 are DFQATT and SNEGSKA (reference sequence). The CDR3 DNA reads as TGCAGTGCCGGGGCTCCCTGGGGAAACACCATATATTTT. This translates into CSAGAPWGNTIYF.

This clonotype was counted ten times or more. The rearrangement uses TRBV10-2 and TRBJ2-1; TRBD2 matches at 9 bases. V lost 3 bases and J lost 9; bases outside the gene matches: 6. Germline V gives CDR1 WSHSY, CDR2 SAAADI. This CDR3 has 14 amino acids. The CDR3 spells CASSDAGGGREQFF. The CDR3 coding sequence is TGCGCCAGCAGTGACGCGGGAGGGGGTCGTGAGCAGTTCTTC.

The rearrangement uses TRBV29-1 and TRBJ2-1, with 9 nucleotides matching TRBD2. After removal of 4 bases from V and 4 bases from J, the junction contained 5 bases not matched to a gene. CDR1 SQVTM and CDR2 ANQGSEA come from the germline V gene. CDR3 length equals 14 residues. The CDR3 DNA reads as TGCAGCGTTGGTTTAAGCGGGGGGTACAATGAGCAGTTCTTC. Translated: CSVGLSGGYNEQFF.

A remark on this clonotype: This may stem from a read error, because a much larger clone lies one nucleotide away. This chain links TRBV29-1 with TRBJ2-1; 8 bases agree with TRBD2. Germline values: CDR1 SQVTM, CDR2 ANQGSEA. The CDR3 contains 15 residues. CDR3 nucleotide sequence: TGCAGCGTCTGGGAGGGGACTAGATCCTACAGTGAGCAGTTCTTC. This codes for CSVWEGTRSYSEQFF.

This clonotype has at least ten counts. The chain joins TRBV12-3 or TRBV12-4 to TRBJ2-2; D is unclear. Between the trimmed V and J ends, which lost 5 bases and 3 bases, there was a span of 4 bases. This CDR3 comprises 12 residues. The CDR3 DNA follows: TGTGCCAGCAGTGCAGACACCGGGGAGCTGTTTTTT. This encodes CASSADTGELFF.

The sample holds a few counts of this clonotype. The chain recombines TRBV30 with TRBJ1-1; D is uncertain. Germline loops: CDR1 GTSNPN, CDR2 SVGIG (reference sequence). Trimming took 5 bases from V and 1 from J, leaving 8 bases between them. The CDR3 runs to 12 residues. The DNA for the CDR3 is TGTGCCTGGTCGTTGGGGAACACTGAAGCTTTCTTT. Translated, it gives CAWSLGNTEAFF.